A single sample is the source of the 31 T cell receptor beta chains below, sequenced in a study of blood T cell repertoires in COVID-19. Produced via immunoSEQ multiplex PCR; TCRdb's table is partial and in-frame only. Here the sample spans roughly 300,000 clones, roughly 90% being singletons. Sequences were obtained from peripheral blood. The receptors stem from a woman between 25 and 40 years old with COVID-19, enrolled during active disease.

The V call is TRBV28, the J call TRBJ1-2; no definite D call. The CDR3 has 14 residues. V shed 9 bases and J shed 4 bases, with 18 bases lying between them. Germline V gives CDR1 MDHEN, CDR2 SYDVKM. The CDR3 loop reads CASLGRSYAYGYTF. CDR3 in DNA: TGTGCCAGTCTTGGCAGATCATACGCCTATGGCTACACCTTC.

The chain carries TRBV27 and TRBJ2-3; 8 bases fit TRBD2. J gave up 8 bases and V 5 bases, and 18 bases lay outside the gene matches. Germline CDR1 is MNHEY and CDR2 is SMNVEV (reference sequence). This CDR3 is built from 17 residues. CDR3 protein: CASSPGLAGGSFGTQYF. CDR3 nucleotide sequence: TGTGCCAGCAGTCCCGGCCTGGCGGGAGGATCCTTTGGTACGCAGTATTTT.

A single count supports this clone. V is TRBV5-1 and J is TRBJ2-3, with TRBD1 matching over 9 bases. Germline trimming cut 2 bases from V and 1 base from J; bases unmatched to any gene: 5. The V gene's germline CDR1 is SGHRS and CDR2 YFSETQ. There are 16 residues in the CDR3. The CDR3 DNA follows: TGCGCCAGCAGCTTATGGGGACAGGGAGGCACAGATACGCAGTATTTT. It specifies CASSLWGQGGTDTQYF.

This clone was counted once. This rearrangement joins TRBV4-1 to TRBJ1-3; 7 bases fit TRBD1. The CDR3 has 14 amino acids. CDR1 is MGHRA and CDR2 is YSYEKL in the germline V gene. V lost 4 bases to trimming and J lost 3 bases; unmatched junction nucleotides: 3. The CDR3 region is CASSPTGFGNTIYF. CDR3 nucleotide sequence: TGCGCCAGCAGCCCGACAGGGTTTGGAAACACCATATATTTT.

The chain links TRBV4-1 to TRBJ2-7; maybe TRBD2 (6 bases). This CDR3 has 16 amino acids. V dropped 4 bases and J dropped 0 bases, with 16 bases sitting between them. CDR1 and CDR2 (germline): MGHRA, YSYEKL. The CDR3 loop reads CASSPGTSTSSYEQYF. The CDR3 nucleotides are TGCGCCAGCAGCCCTGGGACTTCTACTAGCTCCTACGAGCAGTACTTC.

Comment on this clone: The same CDR3 can be traced to other DNA sequences in this sample. The chain combines TRBV2 with TRBJ1-1; 7 bases are shared with TRBD1. There are 14 residues in the CDR3. The V and J ends lost 6 bases and 1 base, in that order; junction bases with no gene match: 5. CDR1 is SNHLY and CDR2 is FYNNEI in the germline V gene. In DNA, the CDR3 is TGTGCCAGCAGCGCACGACAGGGGAACACTGAAGCTTTCTTT. Its translation is CASSARQGNTEAFF.

The chain joins TRBV28 to TRBJ1-5, with D possibly being TRBD1 (5 bases). Germline CDR1 is MDHEN and CDR2 is SYDVKM. The CDR3 loop spans 14 amino acids. V was shortened by 3 bases and J by 4 bases, with 10 bases between the two germline ends. The CDR3 loop is CASSFGHLNQPQHF. CDR3 sequence (DNA): TGTGCCAGCAGTTTTGGACATTTGAATCAGCCCCAGCATTTT.

The rearrangement joins TRBV2 to TRBJ2-5, with 8 bases fitting TRBD1. CDR1 and CDR2 (germline): SNHLY, FYNNEI. V trimming: 7 bases; J trimming: 2 bases; junction bases outside the gene matches: 6. CDR3 size: 14 residues. The CDR3 protein is CASTTGATQETQYF. Written as DNA, the CDR3 is TGTGCCAGCACGACAGGGGCAACACAAGAGACCCAGTACTTC.

This chain connects TRBV19 to TRBJ2-5; perhaps TRBD1 as D (6 bases). The V end lost 6 bases, the J end lost 4 bases, and 12 bases lay between the germline ends. Per the germline V gene, CDR1 is LNHDA and CDR2 is SQIVND (reference sequence). CDR3 length equals 13 residues. The DNA for the CDR3 is TGTGCCAGTAGCGGAGACAGGTCAGAGACCCAGTACTTC. Translated: CASSGDRSETQYF.

The chain links TRBV14 to TRBJ2-3; tentatively, D is TRBD1 (6 bases). The CDR3 has 16 amino acids. Germline CDR1 and CDR2: SGHDN and FVKESK. V was pared by 0 bases and J by 0 bases, with 10 bases between. The CDR3 here is CASSQDPGQSTDTQYF. CDR3 nucleotides: TGTGCCAGCAGCCAAGATCCAGGACAGAGCACAGATACGCAGTATTTT.

Concerning this clone itself: Other DNA variants within this sample encode the same CDR3. The CDR3 spells CAWSGQGGQPQHF. In DNA form, the CDR3 reads TGTGCCTGGTCCGGACAGGGGGGACAGCCCCAGCATTTT. The rearrangement uses TRBV30 and TRBJ1-5; the match to TRBD1 covers 10 bases. The CDR3 covers 13 residues. Germline V gene sequence: CDR1 GTSNPN, CDR2 SVGIG (reference sequence). V gave up 5 bases and J gave up 7 bases; unmatched junction bases: 5.

V is TRBV7-2 and J is TRBJ2-3; D ambiguous. V gave up 8 bases and J gave up 0 bases, with 9 bases separating them. CDR1 SGHTA and CDR2 FQGNSA come from the germline V gene. The CDR3 runs to 13 residues. The CDR3 coding sequence is TGTGCCAGCGGGCTATTGAGCACAGATACGCAGTATTTT. This codes for CASGLLSTDTQYF.

This chain uses TRBV5-1 with TRBJ2-7, with a tentative D call TRBD1 (6 bases). Trimming removed 0 bases at V and 1 base at J, with 14 bases between. There are 16 residues in the CDR3. Germline CDR1 SGHRS, CDR2 YFSETQ. The chain's CDR3 is CASSLDWTENSYEQYF. In nucleotides, the CDR3 is TGCGCCAGCAGCTTGGATTGGACAGAGAATTCCTACGAGCAGTACTTC.

The rearrangement links TRBV19 to TRBJ1-2, with D unresolved. This CDR3 contains 14 residues. Germline V gene lookup returns CDR1 LNHDA and CDR2 SQIVND (reference sequence). V was shortened by 3 bases and J by 8 bases, with 16 bases between the two germline ends. The CDR3 reads CASSIRTGLEGYTF. CDR3 coding DNA: TGTGCCAGTAGTATTCGGACGGGATTAGAGGGCTACACCTTC.

The CDR3 DNA reads as TGTGCCAGCAGTGAGGACACGAACTCTGGAAACACCATATATTTT. The encoded protein is CASSEDTNSGNTIYF. This chain joins TRBV6-2 or TRBV6-3 and TRBJ1-3; D is possibly TRBD1 (5 bases). CDR1 and CDR2 from the germline V gene are MNHEY and SVGEGT. CDR3 length: 15 amino acids. Deletions cut 5 bases from V and 0 bases from J, with 11 bases between.

The rearrangement uses TRBV27 and TRBJ2-7, with 8 bases aligning to TRBD2. With V trimmed by 0 bases and J by 2 bases, 3 bases remained unmatched. The CDR3 has 15 amino acids. Germline assignment: CDR1 MNHEY and CDR2 SMNVEV (reference sequence). CDR3 DNA sequence: TGTGCCAGCAGTTTATCGGGACTAGGGGCCTACGAGCAGTACTTC. Translating it yields CASSLSGLGAYEQYF.

This clone has a count of ten or more. The V and J genes are TRBV5-6 and TRBJ2-3, with D maybe TRBD2 (6 bases). V was trimmed by 0 bases and J by 6 bases, leaving 11 bases between them. Germline loops: CDR1 SGHDT, CDR2 YYEEEE. This CDR3 has 14 amino acids. The CDR3 DNA reads as TGTGCCAGCAGCTTGGGGAGGGCCTCTGATACGCAGTATTTT. Protein product: CASSLGRASDTQYF.

The chain has TRBV5-1 and TRBJ2-5, with D perhaps matching TRBD2 (5 bases). The CDR3 spans 15 residues. Per germline, CDR1 SGHRS and CDR2 YFSETQ. V lost 4 bases and J lost 0, with 13 bases in between. CDR3: CASSERSGHQETQYF. CDR3 in DNA: TGCGCCAGCAGCGAGAGAAGCGGTCACCAAGAGACCCAGTACTTC.

This chain uses TRBV24-1 with TRBJ1-5, with D uncertain. The germline V gene has CDR1 KGHDR and CDR2 SFDVKD. V shed 1 base and J shed 4 bases, with 7 bases lying between them. The CDR3 covers 14 residues. CDR3 residues: CATSDLVGNQPQHF. The CDR3 DNA reads TGTGCCACCAGTGATTTAGTCGGTAATCAGCCCCAGCATTTT.

The chain recombines TRBV7-9 with TRBJ2-1; 10 bases are a match to TRBD2. V trimming: 5 bases; J trimming: 4 bases; junction bases outside the gene matches: 14. This CDR3 is 18 amino acids long. Looked up from germline, CDR1 is SEHNR and CDR2 is FQNEAQ (reference sequence). DNA for the CDR3: TGTGCCAGCAGCCTTAATCTTCGCCTAGCGGGGGAATACAATGAGCAGTTCTTC. Protein: CASSLNLRLAGEYNEQFF.

This clone was seen more than once but under ten times. This rearrangement joins TRBV7-2 to TRBJ1-1; TRBD1 matches 7 bases. V lost 5 bases and J lost 8; bases outside the gene matches: 14. Germline CDR1 reads SGHTA; CDR2 reads FQGNSA. The CDR3 covers 15 residues. The CDR3 loop reads CASSHRQGGLGEAFF. The CDR3 nucleotides read TGTGCCAGCAGCCATAGACAGGGAGGACTCGGCGAAGCTTTCTTT.

CDR3 bases: TGTGCCAGTAGTATTTCCGGGACTAGGGGGGCCGGGGAGCTGTTTTTT. Its protein is CASSISGTRGAGELFF. This sequence joins TRBV19 and TRBJ2-2; 8 nucleotides match TRBD2. After removal of 3 bases from V and 6 bases from J, the junction contained 9 bases not matched to a gene. Germline CDR1 is LNHDA and CDR2 is SQIVND (reference sequence). The length of the CDR3 is 16 residues. Drawing the rest from reference TRBV19 and TRBJ2-2, the complete variable domain is DGGITQSPKYLFRKEGQNVTLSCEQNLNHDAMYWYRQDPGQGLRLIYYSQIVNDFQKGDIAEGYSVSREKKESFPLTVTSAQKNPTAFYLCASSISGTRGAGELFFGEGSRLTVL.

V usage is TRBV27 and J usage is TRBJ1-2; the match to TRBD1 covers 7 bases. Losses at the gene ends were 5 bases for V and 4 bases for J; bases not matched to a gene: 10. The CDR3 is 15 amino acids. Germline values: CDR1 MNHEY, CDR2 SMNVEV (reference sequence). In DNA, the CDR3 is TGTGCCAGCAGTCCCGACAGGGCGAGGAGCTATGGCTACACCTTC. Translated: CASSPDRARSYGYTF.

The gene calls are TRBV12-3 or TRBV12-4 and TRBJ1-2; TRBD1 is a possible D gene (5 bases). V was trimmed by 5 bases and J by 8 bases, leaving 15 bases between them. There are 13 residues in the CDR3. CDR3 region: CASSDSETLGYTF. The CDR3 coding sequence is TGTGCCAGCAGTGACAGTGAGACATTAGGCTACACCTTC.

This chain connects TRBV19 to TRBJ1-5; 12 nucleotides align to TRBD1. V lost 6 bases and J lost 7; bases outside the gene matches: 7. Germline assignment: CDR1 LNHDA and CDR2 SQIVND (reference sequence). There are 15 residues in the CDR3. The CDR3 DNA is TGTGCCAGTAGCTGGGGACAGGGGGCTTGGCAGCCCCAGCATTTT. As protein: CASSWGQGAWQPQHF.

V usage is TRBV30 and J usage is TRBJ2-2, with D tentatively TRBD2 (6 bases). Germline V gene data show CDR1 as GTSNPN and CDR2 as SVGIG (reference sequence). This CDR3 region has 15 residues. The germline V and J ends were trimmed by 1 base and 7 bases, with 16 bases remaining between them. This chain's CDR3 is CAWSEGTEPGGELFF. Written as DNA, the CDR3 is TGTGCCTGGAGTGAAGGGACTGAACCGGGCGGGGAGCTGTTTTTT.

V usage is TRBV11-2 and J usage is TRBJ2-7; 8 bases line up with TRBD1. Germline CDR1 is SGHAT and CDR2 is FQNNGV. This CDR3 is 14 amino acids long. V lost 5 bases to trimming and J lost 4 bases; unmatched junction nucleotides: 7. CDR3 in DNA: TGTGCCAGCAGCGACAGGGGCTTCATATACGAGCAGTACTTC. It translates to CASSDRGFIYEQYF.

The V and J genes are TRBV2 and TRBJ1-4, with TRBD1 matching 11 bases. The CDR3 contains 15 residues. The germline CDR1 and CDR2 sequences are SNHLY and FYNNEI. Losses at the gene ends were 1 base for V and 7 bases for J; bases not matched to a gene: 2. The CDR3 loop reads CASSEGTGGREKLFF. The CDR3 bases are TGTGCCAGCAGTGAAGGGACAGGGGGCCGTGAAAAACTGTTTTTT.

The chain couples TRBV3-1 (or the pseudogene TRBV3-2) to TRBJ1-1; TRBD1 matches 9 bases. The germline V gene has CDR1 LGHDT and CDR2 YNNKEL (reference sequence). The CDR3 spans 18 residues. The trim removed 0 bases at V and 0 bases at J, leaving 8 bases unmatched. Here the CDR3 reads CASSQDPDRGKMNTEAFF. DNA for the CDR3: TGTGCCAGCAGCCAAGATCCCGACAGGGGGAAAATGAACACTGAAGCTTTCTTT.

The chain employs TRBV6-4 and TRBJ1-1, with D maybe TRBD1 (6 bases). V was trimmed by 3 bases and J by 5 bases, leaving 13 bases between them. The germline V gene has CDR1 MRHNA and CDR2 SNTAGT. CDR3 length: 14 amino acids. This CDR3 is CASSDSAGETEAFF. The DNA of the CDR3 is TGTGCCAGCAGTGATTCCGCAGGGGAAACTGAAGCTTTCTTT.

The V call is TRBV19, the J call TRBJ2-1; the match to TRBD2 covers 7 bases. Looked up from germline, CDR1 is LNHDA and CDR2 is SQIVND (reference sequence). The CDR3 spans 14 residues. The ends lost 1 base at V and 6 bases at J; junction bases unmatched: 3. The DNA for the CDR3 is TGTGCCAGTAGTATAGCCCGGACTAGCAATGAGCAGTTCTTC. Protein sequence: CASSIARTSNEQFF.